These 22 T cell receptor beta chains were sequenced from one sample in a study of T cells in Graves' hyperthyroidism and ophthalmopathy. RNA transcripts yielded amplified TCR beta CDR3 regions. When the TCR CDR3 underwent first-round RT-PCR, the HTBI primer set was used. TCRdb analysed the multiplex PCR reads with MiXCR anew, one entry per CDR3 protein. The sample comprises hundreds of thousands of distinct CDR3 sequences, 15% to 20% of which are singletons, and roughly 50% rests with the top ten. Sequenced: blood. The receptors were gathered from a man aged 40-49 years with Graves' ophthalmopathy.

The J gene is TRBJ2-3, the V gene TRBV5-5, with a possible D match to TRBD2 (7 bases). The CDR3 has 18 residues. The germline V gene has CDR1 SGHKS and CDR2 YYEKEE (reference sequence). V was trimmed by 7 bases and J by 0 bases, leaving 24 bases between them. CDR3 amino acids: CASQSGLRGRGSTDTQYF. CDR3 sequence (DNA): TGTGCCAGCCAATCGGGACTAAGGGGGAGAGGGAGCACAGATACGCAGTATTTT.

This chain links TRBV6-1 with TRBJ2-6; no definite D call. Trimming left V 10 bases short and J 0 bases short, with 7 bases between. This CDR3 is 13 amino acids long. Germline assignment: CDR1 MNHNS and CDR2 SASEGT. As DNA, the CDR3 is TGTGCCACCCACCTCTCTGGGGCCAACGTCCTGACTTTC. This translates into CATHLSGANVLTF.

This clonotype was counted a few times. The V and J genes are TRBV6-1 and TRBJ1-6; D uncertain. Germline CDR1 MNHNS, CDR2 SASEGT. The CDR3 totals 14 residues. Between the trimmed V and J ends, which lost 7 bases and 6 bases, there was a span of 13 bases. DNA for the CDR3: TGTGCCAGCATGATAACATGGGGTAATTCACCCCTCCACTTT. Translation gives CASMITWGNSPLHF.

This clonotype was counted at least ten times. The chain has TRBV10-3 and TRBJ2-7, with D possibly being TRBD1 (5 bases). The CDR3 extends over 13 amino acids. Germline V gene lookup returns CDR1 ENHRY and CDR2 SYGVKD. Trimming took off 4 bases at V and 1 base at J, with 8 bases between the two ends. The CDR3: CAISGQSSYEQYF. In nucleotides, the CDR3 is TGTGCCATCAGTGGACAGTCTTCCTACGAGCAGTACTTC.

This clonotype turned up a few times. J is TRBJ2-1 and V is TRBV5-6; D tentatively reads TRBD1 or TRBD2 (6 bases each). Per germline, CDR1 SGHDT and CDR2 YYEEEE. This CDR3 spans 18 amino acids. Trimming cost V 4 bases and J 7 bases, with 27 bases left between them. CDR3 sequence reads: CASSHRAGGMGARNEQFF. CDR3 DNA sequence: TGTGCCAGCAGCCACAGGGCCGGGGGAATGGGAGCGAGGAATGAGCAGTTCTTC.

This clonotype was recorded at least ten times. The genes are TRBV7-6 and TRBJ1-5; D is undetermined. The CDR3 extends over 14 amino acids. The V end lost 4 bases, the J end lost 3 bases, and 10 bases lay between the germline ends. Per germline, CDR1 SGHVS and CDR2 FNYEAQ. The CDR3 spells CASSSAKTNQPQHF. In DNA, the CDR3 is TGTGCCAGCAGCTCCGCCAAGACCAATCAGCCCCAGCATTTT.

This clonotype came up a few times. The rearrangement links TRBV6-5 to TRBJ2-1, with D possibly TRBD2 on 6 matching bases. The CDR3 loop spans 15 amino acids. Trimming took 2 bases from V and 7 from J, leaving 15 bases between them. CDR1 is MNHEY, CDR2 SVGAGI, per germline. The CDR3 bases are TGTGCCAGCAGTTACGGGGGGACCGGAAGAAATGAGCAGTTCTTC. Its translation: CASSYGGTGRNEQFF.

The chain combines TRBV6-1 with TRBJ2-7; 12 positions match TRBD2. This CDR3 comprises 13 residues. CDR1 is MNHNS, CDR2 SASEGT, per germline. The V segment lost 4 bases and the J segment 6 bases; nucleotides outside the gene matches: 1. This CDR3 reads CASSATSGSEQYF. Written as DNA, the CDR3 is TGTGCCAGCAGTGCGACTAGCGGGAGCGAGCAGTACTTC.

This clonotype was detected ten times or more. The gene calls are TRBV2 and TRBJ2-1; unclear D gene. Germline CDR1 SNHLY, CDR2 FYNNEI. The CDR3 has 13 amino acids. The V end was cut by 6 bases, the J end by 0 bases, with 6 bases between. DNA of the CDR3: TGTGCCAGCAGGCAGGACTCCTACAATGAGCAGTTCTTC. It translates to CASRQDSYNEQFF.

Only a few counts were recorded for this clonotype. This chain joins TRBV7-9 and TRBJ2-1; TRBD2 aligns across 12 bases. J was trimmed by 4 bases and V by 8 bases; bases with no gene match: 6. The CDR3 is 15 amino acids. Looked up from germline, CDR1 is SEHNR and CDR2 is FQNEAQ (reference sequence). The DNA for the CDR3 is TGTGCCAGCGGTGCTACTAGCGGGGGGTACAATGAGCAGTTCTTC. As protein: CASGATSGGYNEQFF. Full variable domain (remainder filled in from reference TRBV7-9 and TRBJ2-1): DTGVSQNPRHKITKRGQNVTFRCDPISEHNRLYWYRQTLGQGPEFLTYFQNEAQLEKSRLLSDRFSAERPKGSFSTLEIQRTEQGDSAMYLCASGATSGGYNEQFFGPGTRLTVL.

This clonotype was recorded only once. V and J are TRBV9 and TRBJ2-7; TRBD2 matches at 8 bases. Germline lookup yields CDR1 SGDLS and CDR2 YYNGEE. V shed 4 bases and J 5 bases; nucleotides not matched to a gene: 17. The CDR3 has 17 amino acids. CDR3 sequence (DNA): TGTGCCAGCAGCCCCCGGGGGGGGGCGCCGGGGTTTAACGAGCAGTACTTC. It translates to CASSPRGGAPGFNEQYF.

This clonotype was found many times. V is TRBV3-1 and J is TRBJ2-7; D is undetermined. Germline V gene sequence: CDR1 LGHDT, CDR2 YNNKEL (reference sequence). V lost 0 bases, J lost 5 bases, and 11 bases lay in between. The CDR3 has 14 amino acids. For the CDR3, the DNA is TGTGCCAGCAGCCAAGACGGTGGCTACAACGAGCAGTACTTC. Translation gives CASSQDGGYNEQYF.

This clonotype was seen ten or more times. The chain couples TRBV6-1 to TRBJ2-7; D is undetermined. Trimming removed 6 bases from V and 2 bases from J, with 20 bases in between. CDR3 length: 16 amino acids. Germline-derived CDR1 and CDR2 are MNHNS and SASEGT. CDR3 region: CASSYTNYGMAYEQYF. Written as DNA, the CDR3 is TGTGCCAGCAGCTACACCAACTACGGTATGGCCTACGAGCAGTACTTC.

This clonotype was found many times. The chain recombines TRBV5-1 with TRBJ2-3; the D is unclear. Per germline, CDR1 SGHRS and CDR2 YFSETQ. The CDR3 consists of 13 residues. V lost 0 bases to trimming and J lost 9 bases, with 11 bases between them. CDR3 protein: CASSLVRVATQYF. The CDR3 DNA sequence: TGCGCCAGCAGCTTGGTACGAGTTGCAACGCAGTATTTT.

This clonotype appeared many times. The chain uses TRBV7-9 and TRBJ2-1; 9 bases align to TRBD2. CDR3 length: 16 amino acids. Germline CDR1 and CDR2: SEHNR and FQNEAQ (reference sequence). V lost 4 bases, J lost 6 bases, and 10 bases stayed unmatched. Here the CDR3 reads CASSSPSSGIGNEQFF. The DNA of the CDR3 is TGTGCCAGCAGCTCCCCGTCTAGCGGGATAGGCAATGAGCAGTTCTTC.

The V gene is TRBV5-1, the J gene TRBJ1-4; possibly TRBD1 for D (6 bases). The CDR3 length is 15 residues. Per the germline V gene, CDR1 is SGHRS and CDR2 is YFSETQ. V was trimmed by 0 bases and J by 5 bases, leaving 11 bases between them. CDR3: CASSLGGAWNEKLFF. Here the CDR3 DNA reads TGCGCCAGCAGCTTGGGGGGGGCCTGGAATGAAAAACTGTTTTTT.

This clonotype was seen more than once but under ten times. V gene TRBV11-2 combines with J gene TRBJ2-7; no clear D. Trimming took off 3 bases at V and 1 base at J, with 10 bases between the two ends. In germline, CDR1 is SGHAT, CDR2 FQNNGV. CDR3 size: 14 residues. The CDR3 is CASSFQRTSYEQYF. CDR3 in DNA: TGTGCCAGCAGCTTTCAGCGAACTTCCTACGAGCAGTACTTC.

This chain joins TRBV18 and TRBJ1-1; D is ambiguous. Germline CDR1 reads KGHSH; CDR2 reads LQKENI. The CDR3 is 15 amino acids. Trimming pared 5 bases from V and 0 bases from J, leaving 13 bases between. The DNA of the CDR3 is TGTGCCAGCTCAAACAGCGAAATAATGAACACTGAAGCTTTCTTT. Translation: CASSNSEIMNTEAFF.

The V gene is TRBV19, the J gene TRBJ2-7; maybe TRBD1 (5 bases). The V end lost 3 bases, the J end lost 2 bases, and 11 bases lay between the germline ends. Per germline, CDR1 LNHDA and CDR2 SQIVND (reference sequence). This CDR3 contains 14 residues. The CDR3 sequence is CASSIRGHTYEQYF. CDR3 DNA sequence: TGTGCCAGTAGTATTCGAGGACATACCTACGAGCAGTACTTC.

The CDR3: CASSEEVPPQPQHF. The CDR3 DNA is TGTGCCAGCAGTGAAGAGGTCCCGCCTCAGCCCCAGCATTTT. The chain joins TRBV2 to TRBJ1-5, with D unclear. Germline CDR1 and CDR2: SNHLY and FYNNEI. The length of the CDR3 is 14 residues. Trimming took off 1 base at V and 6 bases at J, with 10 bases between the two ends.

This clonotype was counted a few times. CDR3: CASSYSGGVNTGELFF. The CDR3 nucleotides read TGTGCCAGCAGTTACAGCGGGGGGGTAAACACCGGGGAGCTGTTTTTT. The chain combines TRBV12-3 or TRBV12-4 with TRBJ2-2, with 10 bases that match TRBD2. The CDR3 extends over 16 amino acids. V lost 4 bases to trimming and J lost 2 bases; unmatched junction nucleotides: 4.

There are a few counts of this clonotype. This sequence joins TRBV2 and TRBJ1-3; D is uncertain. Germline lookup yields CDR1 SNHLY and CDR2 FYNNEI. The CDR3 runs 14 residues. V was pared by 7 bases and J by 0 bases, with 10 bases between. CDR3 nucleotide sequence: TGTGCCAGCAATTTAGGCTACTCTGGAAACACCATATATTTT. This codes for CASNLGYSGNTIYF.